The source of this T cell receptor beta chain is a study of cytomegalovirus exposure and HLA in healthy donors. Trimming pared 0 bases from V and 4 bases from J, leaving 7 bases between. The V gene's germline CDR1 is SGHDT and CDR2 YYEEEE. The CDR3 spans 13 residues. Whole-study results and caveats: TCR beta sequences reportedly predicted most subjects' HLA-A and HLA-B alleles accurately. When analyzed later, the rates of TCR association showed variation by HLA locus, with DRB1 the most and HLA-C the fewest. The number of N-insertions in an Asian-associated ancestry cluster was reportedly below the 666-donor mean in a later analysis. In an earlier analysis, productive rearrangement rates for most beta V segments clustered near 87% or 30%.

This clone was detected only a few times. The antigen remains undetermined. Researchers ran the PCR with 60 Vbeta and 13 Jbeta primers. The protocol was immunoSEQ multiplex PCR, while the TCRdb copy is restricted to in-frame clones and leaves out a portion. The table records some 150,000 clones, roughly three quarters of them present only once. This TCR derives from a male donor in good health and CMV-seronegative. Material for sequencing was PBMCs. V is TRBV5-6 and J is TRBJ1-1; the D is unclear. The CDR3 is CASSLGSTTEAFF. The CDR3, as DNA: TGTGCCAGCAGCTTGGGCAGTACCACTGAAGCTTTCTTT.